The rows below give T cell receptor beta chains drawn from one sample of a study of vaccination effects on CD4 cells after COVID-19. The antigens of these receptors remain unknown. TCRdb keeps only in-frame clones here, not all; method: immunoSEQ multiplex PCR. The sample records 43,000 or so clones, approximately 70% being singletons. This sample comprised CD4+ T cells from PBMCs cultured without peptide, obtained after COVID-19 vaccination. These receptors were taken from a human donor who received a COVID-19 vaccine. CDR3s include the opening cysteine and the closing phenylalanine or tryptophan. D genes are given only for firm matches. A clone size is listed for some rows: how often the clone was seen (once, few, many), or a class if it is expanded.

d_gene,v_gene,j_gene,abundance,CDR3nt,CDR3aa
.,TRBV11-3,TRBJ1-1,few,TGTGCCAGCACCTGGAAGGACAGAAACACTGAAGCTTTCTTT,CASTWKDRNTEAFF
.,TRBV11-2,TRBJ1-2,once,TGTGCCAGCAGCTTATCGACAGAAGCTAACTATGGCTACACCTTC,CASSLSTEANYGYTF
.,TRBV2,TRBJ1-3,.,TGTGCCCGACGACAGAGCTCTGGAAACACCATATATTTT,CARRQSSGNTIYF
.,TRBV30,TRBJ1-4,.,TGTGCCTGGAGCCGAGACAGCGATGAAAAACTGTTTTTT,CAWSRDSDEKLFF
.,TRBV11-2,TRBJ1-3,.,TGTGCCAGCAGCCGATTTGAGGGAGGAGGAAACACCATATATTTT,CASSRFEGGGNTIYF
.,TRBV5-1,TRBJ1-1,few,TGCGCCAGCAGCTTTTCCGGGGTTGGGACTGAAGCTTTCTTT,CASSFSGVGTEAFF
.,TRBV28,TRBJ2-3,.,TGTGCCAGCAGTTTATTGTCAGATACGCAGTATTTT,CASSLLSDTQYF
.,TRBV6-6,TRBJ2-1,.,TGTGCCAGCAAAAGCGGCTACAATGAGCAGTTCTTC,CASKSGYNEQFF
TRBD1,TRBV19,TRBJ1-2,.,TGTGCCTCCTTCCGACAGGGGGCGTTTGGCTACACCTTC,CASFRQGAFGYTF
.,TRBV6-1,TRBJ1-4,.,TGTGCCAGCAGTGAAGGGACAGCGAATGAAAAACTGTTTTTT,CASSEGTANEKLFF
.,TRBV6-5,TRBJ1-5,.,TGTGCCAGCAGTCCGGAGGGGAATCAGCCCCAGCATTTT,CASSPEGNQPQHF
.,TRBV5-4,TRBJ2-2,.,TGTGCCAGCAGCTCGTCCCCTGGCGGGTTGAACACCGGGGAGCTGTTTTTT,CASSSSPGGLNTGELFF
.,TRBV3-1/TRBV3-2,TRBJ2-1,.,TGTGCCAGCAGCCACGGACAATCCCCGGCCAATGAGCAGTTCTTC,CASSHGQSPANEQFF
.,TRBV6-5,TRBJ1-2,few,TGTGCCAGCAGCCCCGGCGTGGGGGATGGCTATGGCTACACCTTC,CASSPGVGDGYGYTF
.,TRBV6-5,TRBJ2-7,.,TGTGCCAGCAGCATGAGCCAAACTCAAGGCAAGCAGTACTTC,CASSMSQTQGKQYF
TRBD1,TRBV27,TRBJ1-1,.,TGTGCCAGCAGTTTTCTGTCAGGGGGACGGTATGAAGCTTTCTTT,CASSFLSGGRYEAFF
.,TRBV11-2,TRBJ2-5,.,TGTGCCAGCAGCTTAGAGCGGGGACAAGAGACCCAGTACTTC,CASSLERGQETQYF
.,TRBV5-6,TRBJ1-1,.,TGTGCCAGCAGCTTGGTTTCCATGAACACTGAAGCTTTCTTT,CASSLVSMNTEAFF
TRBD1,TRBV3-1/TRBV3-2,TRBJ2-6,.,TGTGCCAGCAGCCAAATCGGGACAGGGTACTCTGGGGCCAACGTCCTGACTTTC,CASSQIGTGYSGANVLTF
.,TRBV25-1,TRBJ2-2,.,TGTGCCAGCAGTGGGAGGAATTTCGGGGGCGGGGAGCTGTTTTTT,CASSGRNFGGGELFF
.,TRBV6-2/TRBV6-3,TRBJ2-7,.,TGTGCCAGCAGTTACCCCCACGAGCAGTACTTC,CASSYPHEQYF
TRBD2,TRBV5-1,TRBJ2-1,few,TGCGCCAGCAGCCCCCGGGGGGTTTACGATGAGCAGTTCTTC,CASSPRGVYDEQFF
.,TRBV12-3/TRBV12-4,TRBJ1-1,once,TGTGCCAGCAGTTTTACCGAGAACACTGAAGCTTTCTTT,CASSFTENTEAFF
TRBD1,TRBV2,TRBJ2-5,few,TGTGCCAGCTTCCGGGACAGGGGGCTCGGGGAGACCCAGTACTTC,CASFRDRGLGETQYF
.,TRBV5-4,TRBJ2-4,.,TGTGCCAGCAGCCTTCAGAATTTCAAAAACATTCAGTACTTC,CASSLQNFKNIQYF
.,TRBV6-4,TRBJ2-7,.,TGTGCCAGCACCAACTCGTCGGACGTCGGCTACGAGCAGTACTTC,CASTNSSDVGYEQYF
.,TRBV11-1,TRBJ2-7,.,TGTGCCAGCAGCTTAGACGGCGGGGACACCTACGAGCAGTACTTC,CASSLDGGDTYEQYF
.,TRBV28,TRBJ2-7,few,TGTGCCAGCAGTCAGGGCTTCAGGAACTACGAGCAGTACTTC,CASSQGFRNYEQYF
.,TRBV18,TRBJ2-2,.,TGTGCCAGCTCACCAGATCTCAACGGGGAGCTGTTTTTT,CASSPDLNGELFF
.,TRBV5-1,TRBJ1-1,.,TGCGCCAGCAGCCGAAGTTGGGACAACTCGAACACTGAAGCTTTCTTT,CASSRSWDNSNTEAFF
.,TRBV7-9,TRBJ2-7,few,TGTGCCAGCAGCCCGATAGCCCAGGGCCTTGGTATCGTGGTCTACGAGCAGTACTTC,CASSPIAQGLGIVVYEQYF
.,TRBV21-1,TRBJ2-5,.,TGTGCCAGCAGCAAAGCGCTTACGACTAGCGGTAAAGAGACCCAGTACTTC,CASSKALTTSGKETQYF
.,TRBV6-4,TRBJ1-6,.,TGTGCCAGTTCCGGGACACCGAATTCACCCCTCCACTTT,CASSGTPNSPLHF